This T cell receptor beta chain derives from a study of blood T cells in healthy people across ages. Study-wide points: In long-lived donors, naive CD4+ cell counts and diversity exceeded those of aged donors. Nothing was known about donor CMV status, and this possibly confounded expanded clonotype changes.

For the second PCR, which ran for about 6 to 12 cycles, a sample-barcoded 5' primer and a J-beta primer mix were used. Every sample returned 2.5 million or more CDR3-containing paired-end reads. TCRdb fed the 5' RACE reads into MiXCR, producing one record per CDR3 protein. The top ten clones hold 20% to 25% of a sample with about 580,000 distinct CDR3 sequences, roughly 43% of them seen once. No fewer than 6 million PBMCs went into each sample. Trimming shortened V by 3 bases and J by 4 bases, and 9 bases separated the two germline ends. This CDR3 comprises 12 residues. Germline V CDR1 and CDR2: DFQATT, SNEGSKA (reference sequence). This clonotype was observed a single time. The antigen remains unidentified.

V and J are TRBV20-1 and TRBJ2-5, with D tentatively TRBD2 (6 bases). Material: blood. The clonotype comes from a man older than 75 in good health. The CDR3 DNA reads as TGCAGTGCTAGTTTCGGGGGAGAGACCCAGTACTTC. Protein sequence: CSASFGGETQYF.